The next 19 T cell receptor beta chains were all read from a single sample in a study of technical replicates of blood from four donors. This table comes from immunoSEQ multiplex PCR, and its TCRdb copy is limited to in-frame clones, with some not included. This sample has under 70,000 clones, with 86% found just once. The sample taken for sequencing was PBMCs. The origin of the receptors is a human donor in good health. Some clones in this sample may be carry-over from other donors' samples.

The chain joins TRBV7-3 to TRBJ1-5; possibly TRBD1 for D (6 bases). The CDR3 spans 13 residues. Germline V gene lookup returns CDR1 SGHTA and CDR2 FQGTGA. V dropped 2 bases and J dropped 6 bases, with 8 bases sitting between them. CDR3 DNA sequence: TGTGCCAGCAGCTTAGGACAGTTTCAGCCCCAGCATTTT. Amino acid sequence: CASSLGQFQPQHF. Combining the CDR3 with reference TRBV7-3 and TRBJ1-5 gives the whole variable domain GAGVSQTPSNKVTEKGKYVELRCDPISGHTALYWYRQSLGQGPEFLIYFQGTGAADDSGLPNDRFFAVRPEGSVSTLKIQRTERGDSAVYLCASSLGQFQPQHFGDGTRLSIL.

This rearrangement joins TRBV5-1 to TRBJ1-1, with D possibly TRBD1 on 5 matching bases. The CDR3 has 14 residues. The germline gives CDR1 SGHRS, CDR2 YFSETQ. With 2 bases removed from V and 1 base from J, the gap between germline ends came to 9 bases. The CDR3, as DNA: TGCGCCAGCAGCTTAGGGGCCCCGAACACTGAAGCTTTCTTT. As protein: CASSLGAPNTEAFF. The whole variable domain, filled in from reference TRBV5-1 and TRBJ1-1, reads KAGVTQTPRYLIKTRGQQVTLSCSPISGHRSVSWYQQTPGQGLQFLFEYFSETQRNKGNFPGRFSGRQFSNSRSEMNVSTLELGDSALYLCASSLGAPNTEAFFGQGTRLTVV.

The rearrangement joins TRBV11-2 to TRBJ2-7; TRBD1 matches 9 bases. The CDR3 spans 15 residues. Germline CDR1 SGHAT, CDR2 FQNNGV. V was pared by 6 bases and J by 4 bases, with 10 bases of the junction left unmatched. The CDR3 region has the DNA TGTGCCAGCAGGCGACCGGGACAGGGTGGGTACGAGCAGTACTTC. Amino acids: CASRRPGQGGYEQYF.

The chain couples TRBV5-6 to TRBJ1-1, with D hard to call. The V end was cut by 1 base, the J end by 0 bases, with 4 bases between. Germline CDR1 SGHDT, CDR2 YYEEEE. This CDR3 has 13 amino acids. The DNA for the CDR3 is TGTGCCAGCAGCTTGATTATGAACACTGAAGCTTTCTTT. Translated, it gives CASSLIMNTEAFF.

The DNA for the CDR3 is TGTGCCAGCAGCTTACTGGGGGGGGACTTAAACTACGAGCAGTACTTC. Protein product: CASSLLGGDLNYEQYF. The V gene is TRBV7-2, the J gene TRBJ2-7, with 7 bases identical to TRBD2. The CDR3 spans 16 residues. V was clipped by 2 bases and J by 3 bases; unmatched bases: 10. Germline V CDR1 and CDR2: SGHTA, FQGNSA.

The rearrangement links TRBV11-2 to TRBJ2-7, with 9 positions matching TRBD2. Trimming took 1 base from V and 2 from J; bases not matched to a gene: 15. The CDR3 contains 19 residues. CDR1 and CDR2 from the germline V gene are SGHAT and FQNNGV. This CDR3 reads CASSLGDLRVAGVPYEQYF. CDR3 coding DNA: TGTGCCAGCAGCTTAGGGGACCTGAGGGTAGCGGGGGTGCCCTACGAGCAGTACTTC.

In this sample, this clone is medium-sized. The chain recombines TRBV7-9 with TRBJ1-2; no clear D gene. Trimming pared 2 bases from V and 4 bases from J, leaving 8 bases between. Germline V gene data show CDR1 as SEHNR and CDR2 as FQNEAQ (reference sequence). The CDR3 totals 13 residues. Here the CDR3 reads CASSLTGGYGYTF. In DNA, the CDR3 is TGTGCCAGCAGCTTAACGGGAGGCTATGGCTACACCTTC.

Written as DNA, the CDR3 is TGTGCCAGCAGCTTAGGCGTGACTAGCGGGAGCCCCACAGATACGCAGTATTTT. Translated, it gives CASSLGVTSGSPTDTQYF. This sequence joins TRBV11-3 and TRBJ2-3, with TRBD2 identical over 12 bases. The V gene's germline CDR1 is SGHNT and CDR2 YENEEA. The CDR3 consists of 18 residues. The ends lost 1 base at V and 2 bases at J; junction bases unmatched: 7.

This sequence joins TRBV7-2 and TRBJ1-2, with 7 bases identical to TRBD1. Unmatched junction bases numbered 4, after V lost 4 bases and J lost 2 bases. The CDR3 sequence is 14 residues long. Looked up from germline, CDR1 is SGHTA and CDR2 is FQGNSA. The CDR3 region has the DNA TGTGCCAGCAGCTACGACAGGGCCAACTATGGCTACACCTTC. This gives the protein CASSYDRANYGYTF.

The chain joins TRBV4-3 to TRBJ1-1; the match to TRBD1 covers 7 bases. Germline V gene sequence: CDR1 LGHNA, CDR2 YSLEER. V was clipped by 1 base and J by 6 bases; unmatched bases: 5. This CDR3 is 14 amino acids long. The CDR3, as DNA: TGCGCCAGCAGCCAAGCAGGGGGTTTCTCTGAAGCTTTCTTT. As protein: CASSQAGGFSEAFF.

This clone was recorded a few times. The CDR3 loop reads CASSGGQGPDLEQFF. The CDR3 coding sequence is TGTGCCAGCAGTGGGGGACAGGGGCCCGACCTTGAGCAGTTCTTC. The rearrangement joins TRBV6-4 to TRBJ2-1; 10 bases fit TRBD1. The V and J ends lost 4 bases and 9 bases, in that order; junction bases with no gene match: 9. This CDR3 has 15 amino acids. CDR1 and CDR2 (germline): MRHNA, SNTAGT.

This clone was seen more than once but under ten times. This chain uses TRBV2 with TRBJ2-5, with a tentative D call TRBD2 (6 bases). In germline, CDR1 is SNHLY, CDR2 FYNNEI. Trimming left V 6 bases short and J 6 bases short, with 23 bases between. The CDR3 is made up of 16 amino acids. CDR3 nucleotides: TGTGCCAGCAGCCCGTCGTCGCCTAGCGCCGAGCAGACCCAGTACTTC. This codes for CASSPSSPSAEQTQYF.

This rearrangement joins TRBV9 to TRBJ2-3, with TRBD2 identical over 9 bases. With 3 bases clipped from V and 3 bases from J, the junction kept 2 bases outside the gene matches. Germline V lookup: CDR1 SGDLS, CDR2 YYNGEE. The CDR3 is 14 residues long. CDR3 region: CASSEAGGTDTQYF. In nucleotides, the CDR3 is TGTGCCAGCAGCGAGGCGGGAGGGACAGATACGCAGTATTTT. Full variable domain (missing parts from reference TRBV9 and TRBJ2-3): DSGVTQTPKHLITATGQRVTLRCSPRSGDLSVYWYQQSLDQGLQFLIQYYNGEERAKGNILERFSAQQFPDLHSELNLSSLELGDSALYFCASSEAGGTDTQYFGPGTRLTVL.

The chain uses TRBV6-1 and TRBJ1-5; TRBD1 might be the D (5 bases). The germline gives CDR1 MNHNS, CDR2 SASEGT. Trimming pared 3 bases from V and 7 bases from J, leaving 10 bases between. The CDR3 totals 13 residues. CDR3 region: CASSDRVGQPQHF. Written as DNA, the CDR3 is TGTGCCAGCAGTGACAGGGTTGGACAGCCCCAGCATTTT.

This chain joins TRBV30 and TRBJ1-2, with D possibly being TRBD1 (6 bases). CDR1 is GTSNPN and CDR2 is SVGIG in the germline V gene (reference sequence). V was shortened by 4 bases and J by 3 bases, with 9 bases between the two germline ends. There are 12 residues in the CDR3. CDR3 region: CAWTRGDYGYTF. The DNA of the CDR3 is TGTGCCTGGACCAGGGGCGACTATGGCTACACCTTC.

This chain connects TRBV7-3 to TRBJ2-5; possibly TRBD2 for D (6 bases). CDR3 size: 14 residues. CDR1 and CDR2 (germline): SGHTA, FQGTGA. Trimming shortened V by 4 bases and J by 5 bases, and 14 bases separated the two germline ends. The CDR3 nucleotides are TGTGCCAGCAGCTCAGGACCCCGGGGGGAGACCCAGTACTTC. Its translation: CASSSGPRGETQYF.

This clone has more than one count but fewer than ten. This chain joins TRBV6-6 and TRBJ2-5; D is perhaps TRBD2 (6 bases). Trimming cost V 5 bases and J 7 bases, with 11 bases left between them. The CDR3 is 12 residues long. CDR1 and CDR2 (germline): MNHNY, SVGAGI (reference sequence). CDR3 protein: CASSPDGGTQYF. Here the CDR3 DNA reads TGTGCCAGCAGTCCGGACGGGGGGACCCAGTACTTC.

This chain connects TRBV9 to TRBJ2-5, with TRBD2 matching 10 bases. The CDR3 is 15 residues long. CDR1 and CDR2 from the germline V gene are SGDLS and YYNGEE. V was pared by 3 bases and J by 5 bases, with 7 bases of the junction left unmatched. CDR3 nucleotide sequence: TGTGCCAGCAGCGGGAGTAGCGGGGGGATGGAGACCCAGTACTTC. It is translated as CASSGSSGGMETQYF.

In its sample, this clone was seen once. The chain uses TRBV4-3 and TRBJ2-7, with D maybe TRBD1 (6 bases). The germline V gene encodes CDR1 LGHNA and CDR2 YSLEER. The CDR3 has 13 residues. Trimming left V 0 bases short and J 4 bases short, with 7 bases between. In DNA, the CDR3 is TGCGCCAGCAGCCAAGAACAGGGTTACGAGCAGTACTTC. Translated: CASSQEQGYEQYF.